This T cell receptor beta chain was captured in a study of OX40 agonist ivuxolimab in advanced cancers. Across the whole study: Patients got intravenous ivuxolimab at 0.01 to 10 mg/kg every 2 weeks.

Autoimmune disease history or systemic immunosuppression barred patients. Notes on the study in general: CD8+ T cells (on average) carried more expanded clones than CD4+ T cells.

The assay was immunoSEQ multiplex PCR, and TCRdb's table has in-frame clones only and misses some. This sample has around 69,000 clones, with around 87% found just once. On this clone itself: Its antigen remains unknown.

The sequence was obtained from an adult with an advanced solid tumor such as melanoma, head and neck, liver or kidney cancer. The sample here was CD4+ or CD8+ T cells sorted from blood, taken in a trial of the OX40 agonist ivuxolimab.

The CDR3 loop reads CASSLLAWEGADTQYF. The CDR3 coding sequence is TGTGCCAGCAGCTTATTGGCCTGGGAGGGGGCAGATACGCAGTATTTT. J is TRBJ2-3 and V is TRBV7-9; possible D gene TRBD2, 7 bases. Trimming stripped 2 bases from V and 4 bases from J, with 16 bases between. The CDR3 totals 16 residues. Germline V gene sequence: CDR1 SEHNR, CDR2 FQNEAQ (reference sequence).